This T cell receptor beta chain is from a study of T-cell reconstitution after alpha-beta-depleted transplantation in children. Findings and limits, study-wide: As was reported, about two months after transplant, alpha-beta T cells came from several hundred expanded graft clones. After transplant, high TCRbeta diversity at day 60 in some patients arose from surviving recipient T cells and thymic progenitors.

The TCRbeta library incorporated unique molecular identifiers. One entry per CDR3 protein, called by TCRdb with MiXCR from the PCR reads. The table has about 540,000 distinct CDR3 sequences, over 20% seen once; the top ten hold around 36%. This clonotype was seen only a few times. Its antigen is as yet unknown. With 8 bases removed from V and 6 bases from J, the gap between germline ends came to 27 bases. Germline V gene sequence: CDR1 GTSNPN, CDR2 SVGIG (reference sequence). There are 16 residues in the CDR3. The starting material was PBMCs, obtained before TCRalphabeta/CD19-depleted stem cell transplant. This chain joins TRBV30 and TRBJ2-3, with D perhaps TRBD1 or TRBD2 (7 bases each). The TCR originated in a boy younger than two with Wiskott-Aldrich syndrome, due to receive a stem cell transplant. The CDR3 spells CAGYRDRNNGGDTQYF. The CDR3 bases are TGTGCCGGGTACCGGGACAGAAACAACGGGGGGGATACGCAGTATTTT.